This record covers a single TCR beta chain. The target antigen is unknown. These data belong to a study of cytomegalovirus exposure and HLA in healthy donors. Study-level background: The 120 or so validation repertoires were reported in a later analysis to have been generated on the same platform as the approximately 600 first-cohort repertoires.

Germline CDR1 reads SGHAT; CDR2 reads FQNNGV. V lost 3 bases and J 2 bases, leaving 10 bases between the germline ends. The CDR3 contains 14 residues. Data came from immunoSEQ multiplex PCR; TCRdb stores just in-frame clones and leaves some out. The profile shows around 350,000 clones, approximately 90% of them singletons. Study-wide results and caveats: Rarity marked most TCR sequences, yet some public TCRs occurred in many donors. In a later analysis, first-cohort TCR clusters were found to tend to co-occur in the approximately 120 validation repertoires. Diagnosis of cytomegalovirus status made by the classifier reportedly showed high specificity and sensitivity.

The TCR originated in a woman under 30 in good health and CMV-seronegative. The sequenced material came from PBMCs. The J gene is TRBJ1-1, the V gene TRBV11-2; D not certain. The CDR3 here is CASSFMSRNTEAFF. The CDR3 bases are TGTGCCAGCAGCTTTATGAGCCGAAACACTGAAGCTTTCTTT.